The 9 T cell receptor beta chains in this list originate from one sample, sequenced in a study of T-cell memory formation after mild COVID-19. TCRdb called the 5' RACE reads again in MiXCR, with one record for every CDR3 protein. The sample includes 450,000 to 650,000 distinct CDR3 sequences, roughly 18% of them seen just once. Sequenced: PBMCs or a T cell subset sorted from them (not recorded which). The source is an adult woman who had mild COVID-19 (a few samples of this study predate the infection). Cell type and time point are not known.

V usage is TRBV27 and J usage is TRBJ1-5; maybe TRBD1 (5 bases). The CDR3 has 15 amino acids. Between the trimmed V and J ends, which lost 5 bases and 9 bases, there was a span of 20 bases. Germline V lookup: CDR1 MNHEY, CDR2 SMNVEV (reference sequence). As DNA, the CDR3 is TGTGCCAGCAGTCCTTCGCTGGCGGCGGGGGGGCCCCAGCATTTT. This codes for CASSPSLAAGGPQHF.

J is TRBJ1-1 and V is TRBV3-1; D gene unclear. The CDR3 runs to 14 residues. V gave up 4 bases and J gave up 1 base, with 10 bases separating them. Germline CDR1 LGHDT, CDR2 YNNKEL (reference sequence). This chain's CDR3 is CASSRGRANTEAFF. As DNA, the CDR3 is TGTGCCAGCAGCCGAGGACGGGCGAACACTGAAGCTTTCTTT.

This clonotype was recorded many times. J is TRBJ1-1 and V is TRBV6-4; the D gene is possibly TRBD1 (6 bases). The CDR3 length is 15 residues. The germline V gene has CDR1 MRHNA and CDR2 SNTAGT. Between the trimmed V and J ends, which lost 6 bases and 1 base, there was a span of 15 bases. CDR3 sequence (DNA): TGTGCCAGCAGAGCCCCGGGACAAGCGAACACTGAAGCTTTCTTT. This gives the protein CASRAPGQANTEAFF.

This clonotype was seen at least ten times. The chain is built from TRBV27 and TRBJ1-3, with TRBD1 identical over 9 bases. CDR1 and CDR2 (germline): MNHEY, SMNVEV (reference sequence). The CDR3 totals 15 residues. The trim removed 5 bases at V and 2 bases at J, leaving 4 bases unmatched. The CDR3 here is CASSPNRGPGNTIYF. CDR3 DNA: TGTGCCAGCAGTCCGAACAGGGGGCCTGGAAACACCATATATTTT.

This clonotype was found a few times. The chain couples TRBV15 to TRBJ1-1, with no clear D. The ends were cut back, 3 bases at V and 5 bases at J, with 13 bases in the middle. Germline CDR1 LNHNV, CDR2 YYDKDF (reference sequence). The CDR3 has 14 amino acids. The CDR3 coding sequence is TGTGCCACCAGCAGGGACGAAGGTTGGACTGAAGCTTTCTTT. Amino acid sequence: CATSRDEGWTEAFF.

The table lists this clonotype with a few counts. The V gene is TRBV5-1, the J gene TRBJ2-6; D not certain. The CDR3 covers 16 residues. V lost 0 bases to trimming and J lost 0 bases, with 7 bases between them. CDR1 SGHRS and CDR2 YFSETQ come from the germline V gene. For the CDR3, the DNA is TGCGCCAGCAGCTTGGGGGTCCTCTCTGGGGCCAACGTCCTGACTTTC. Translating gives CASSLGVLSGANVLTF.

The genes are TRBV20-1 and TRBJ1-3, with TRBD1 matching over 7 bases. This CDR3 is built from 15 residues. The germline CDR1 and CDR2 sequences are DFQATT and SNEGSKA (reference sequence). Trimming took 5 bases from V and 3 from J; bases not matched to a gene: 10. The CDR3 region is CSAGRQGRGGNTIYF. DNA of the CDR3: TGCAGTGCTGGGAGACAGGGAAGGGGTGGAAACACCATATATTTT.

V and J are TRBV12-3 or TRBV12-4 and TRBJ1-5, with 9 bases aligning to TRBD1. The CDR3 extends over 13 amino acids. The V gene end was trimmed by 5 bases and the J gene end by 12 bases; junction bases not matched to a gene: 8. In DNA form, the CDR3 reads TGTGCCAGCAGTCGGACAGGGGAAGGTCGCCAGCATTTT. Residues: CASSRTGEGRQHF.

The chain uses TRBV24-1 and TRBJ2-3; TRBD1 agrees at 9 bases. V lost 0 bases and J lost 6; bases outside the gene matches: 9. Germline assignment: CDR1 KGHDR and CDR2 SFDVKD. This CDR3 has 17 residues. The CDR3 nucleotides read TGTGCCACCAGTGATTTGTCGGGGACAGGGTTTGAGGATACGCAGTATTTT. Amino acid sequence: CATSDLSGTGFEDTQYF.